The clone carrying this T cell receptor (beta chain) was picked up one time. The method was immunoSEQ multiplex PCR; TCRdb's version includes in-frame clones alone and lacks a portion of them. The profile shows roughly 72,000 clones, 94% of them singletons. This entry comes from a study of T cell changes during pregnancy in multiple sclerosis. The germline V gene has CDR1 MDHEN and CDR2 SYDVKM. This CDR3 is 16 amino acids long. Trimming removed 4 bases from V and 6 bases from J; junction bases left unmatched: 11. The sample here was CD4+ T cells from peripheral blood mononuclear cells, taken after pregnancy. The chain carries TRBV28 and TRBJ2-1; TRBD2 agrees at 8 bases. The TCR originated in a female donor with multiple sclerosis, enrolled in a pregnancy study. The CDR3, as DNA: TGTGCCAGCAGTTCCATCTCCCGGGAGGGGGGCAATGAGCAGTTCTTC. This sequence encodes CASSSISREGGNEQFF. The full variable domain, completed using reference TRBV28 and TRBJ2-1, is DVKVTQSSRYLVKRTGEKVFLECVQDMDHENMFWYRQDPGLGLRLIYFSYDVKMKEKGDIPEGYSVSREKKERFSLILESASTNQTSMYLCASSSISREGGNEQFFGPGTRLTVL.